This T cell receptor (beta chain) was identified during a study of blood T cell repertoires in COVID-19. Original handling: For nucleated cells, counts were estimated from reference gene primer amplification. Assay used: immunoSEQ multiplex PCR; TCRdb lists only in-frame clones, some missing. V, J and clone size are taken as reported in that table, and D and trimming were inferred from the DNA itself. The sample holds over 60,000 clones, over 85% seen once. Germline V gene lookup returns CDR1 SGHTA and CDR2 FQGTGA. The CDR3 extends over 14 amino acids. V was pared by 0 bases and J by 15 bases, with 18 bases between.

This TCR was recovered from a human donor in a cohort sampled during active COVID-19. V is TRBV7-3 and J is TRBJ2-1; D unclear. The sequenced sample consisted of peripheral blood. The CDR3 protein is CASSLTLPASRLFF. The CDR3 DNA reads TGTGCCAGCAGCTTAACCCTCCCGGCGTCTAGACTGTTCTTC. Full variable domain (outside the CDR3, taken from reference TRBV7-3 and TRBJ2-1): GAGVSQTPSNKVTEKGKYVELRCDPISGHTALYWYRQSLGQGPEFLIYFQGTGAADDSGLPNDRFFAVRPEGSVSTLKIQRTERGDSAVYLCASSLTLPASRLFFGPGTRLTVL.